This T cell receptor (beta chain) is drawn from a study of OX40 agonist ivuxolimab in advanced cancers. V lost 5 bases and J 2 bases, leaving 12 bases between the germline ends. The CDR3 sequence is 14 residues long. Germline CDR1 LNHDA, CDR2 SQIVND (reference sequence). TCRdb's copy holds only in-frame clones and misses some; the assay was immunoSEQ multiplex PCR. The sample includes about 69,000 clones, 75% to 90% seen only once; the top ten take around 6.5%. Sequencing used CD4+ or CD8+ T cells sorted from blood, obtained in a trial of the OX40 agonist ivuxolimab. The chain carries TRBV19 and TRBJ1-1, with a possible D match to TRBD1 (6 bases). This receptor was identified in an adult with an advanced solid tumor such as melanoma, head and neck, liver or kidney cancer. CDR3: CASSFIQGNTEAFF. In DNA, the CDR3 is TGTGCCAGTAGTTTTATACAGGGAAACACTGAAGCTTTCTTT.